Shown below are 14 T cell receptor beta chains from a single sample sequenced in a study of blood T cells in healthy people across ages. Sample-barcoded 5' priming and a J-beta primer mix drove a second PCR of roughly 7 to 11 cycles. TCRdb itself ran the 5' RACE reads through MiXCR, one entry per CDR3 protein. The sample lists hundreds of thousands of distinct CDR3 sequences, around 42% occurring once. The source material was blood. The receptors come from a man aged 55 to 70 in good health.

The genes are TRBV7-9 and TRBJ1-1; no firm D call. Germline CDR1 SEHNR, CDR2 FQNEAQ (reference sequence). This CDR3 contains 14 residues. With 8 bases removed from V and 2 bases from J, the gap between germline ends came to 15 bases. The CDR3 nucleotides are TGTGCCAGCGCGCGGGGTGGGGAAAACACTGAAGCTTTCTTT. This translates into CASARGGENTEAFF.

V and J are TRBV6-2 or TRBV6-3 and TRBJ2-5; D may be TRBD2 (5 bases). Germline CDR1 reads MNHEY; CDR2 reads SVGEGT. CDR3 size: 12 residues. The V and J ends lost 7 bases and 12 bases respectively, with 18 bases between them. Here the CDR3 reads CASTREPGLEYF. The CDR3 DNA follows: TGTGCCAGCACCCGGGAACCGGGTTTGGAGTACTTC.

V gene TRBV6-1 combines with J gene TRBJ1-6; D is perhaps TRBD1 (5 bases). There are 15 residues in the CDR3. Germline loops: CDR1 MNHNS, CDR2 SASEGT. Trimming pared 2 bases from V and 6 bases from J, leaving 11 bases between. CDR3 sequence reads: CASSEIDRPNSPLHF. Here the CDR3 DNA reads TGTGCCAGCAGTGAAATCGACAGACCTAATTCACCCCTCCACTTT.

The CDR3 loop reads CASSPPSGTGETQYF. The DNA for the CDR3 is TGCGCCAGCAGCCCCCCCTCAGGGACAGGAGAGACCCAGTACTTC. The rearrangement uses TRBV5-1 and TRBJ2-7; 8 bases fit TRBD1. Judging by the DNA end, TRBJ2-5 fits better; the J call may be wrong. This CDR3 has 15 residues. Germline V gives CDR1 SGHRS, CDR2 YFSETQ.

This clonotype showed up just a few times. V usage is TRBV7-2 and J usage is TRBJ1-6, with 7 bases identical to TRBD1. The germline CDR1 and CDR2 sequences are SGHTA and FQGNSA. The CDR3 extends over 15 amino acids. V lost 3 bases to trimming and J lost 7 bases; unmatched junction nucleotides: 6. The CDR3 loop reads CASSLDRTGNSPLHF. CDR3 coding DNA: TGTGCCAGCAGCTTGGACAGGACTGGGAATTCACCCCTCCACTTT.

This clonotype was observed a handful of times. The V and J genes are TRBV7-2 and TRBJ2-4, with 7 bases that match TRBD1. Unmatched junction bases numbered 8, after V lost 1 base and J lost 2 bases. The V gene's germline CDR1 is SGHTA and CDR2 FQGNSA. The CDR3 is 17 amino acids. CDR3 nucleotide sequence: TGTGCCAGCAGCTTAGACTTCGCAGGGGGAACCAAAAACATTCAGTACTTC. It specifies CASSLDFAGGTKNIQYF.

This chain connects TRBV4-3 to TRBJ2-6; 7 bases align to TRBD2. Germline V gene data show CDR1 as LGHNA and CDR2 as YSLEER. The V gene end was trimmed by 1 base and the J gene end by 2 bases; junction bases not matched to a gene: 8. This CDR3 spans 18 amino acids. The CDR3: CASSQGLGEGTGANVLTF. CDR3 sequence (DNA): TGCGCCAGCAGCCAAGGACTGGGGGAGGGCACTGGGGCCAACGTCCTGACTTTC.

This clonotype was seen a handful of times. The chain combines TRBV7-2 with TRBJ2-7, with 7 bases lining up with TRBD2. Germline lookup yields CDR1 SGHTA and CDR2 FQGNSA. With 5 bases clipped from V and 6 bases from J, the junction kept 10 bases outside the gene matches. The CDR3 contains 14 residues. CDR3 in amino acids: CASSQTSFSTEQYF. The CDR3 DNA sequence: TGTGCCAGCAGCCAGACTAGCTTTTCGACCGAGCAGTACTTC.

This rearrangement joins TRBV4-3 to TRBJ2-7; D is ambiguous. Per the germline V gene, CDR1 is LGHNA and CDR2 is YSLEER. The V end lost 0 bases, the J end lost 0 bases, and 12 bases lay between the germline ends. The CDR3 covers 16 residues. CDR3: CASSQEAAINSYEQYF. The CDR3 DNA reads as TGCGCCAGCAGCCAAGAGGCAGCCATCAACTCCTACGAGCAGTACTTC.

This clonotype was observed a handful of times. This chain connects TRBV2 to TRBJ2-3, with 7 bases aligning to TRBD1. Germline loops: CDR1 SNHLY, CDR2 FYNNEI. CDR3 length equals 15 residues. The J segment lost 0 bases and the V segment lost 2 bases, leaving 2 bases of the junction unmatched. CDR3: CASSEWDSSTDTQYF. CDR3 coding DNA: TGTGCCAGCAGTGAATGGGACAGTAGCACAGATACGCAGTATTTT.

This clonotype occurred a few times. The chain is built from TRBV25-1 and TRBJ2-7; D may be TRBD1 (5 bases). The germline V gene encodes CDR1 MGHDK and CDR2 SYGVNS. V shed 0 bases and J shed 1 base, with 7 bases lying between them. This CDR3 is built from 14 residues. In DNA, the CDR3 is TGTGCCAGCAGTGAATATGCAGGGTCCTACGAGCAGTACTTC. Its protein is CASSEYAGSYEQYF.

This clonotype was counted between two and nine times. The gene calls are TRBV5-1 and TRBJ2-4, with D possibly TRBD1 on 6 matching bases. The J call may not be correct, given that the DNA end is closer to TRBJ2-7. Germline-derived CDR1 and CDR2 are SGHRS and YFSETQ. This CDR3 region has 14 residues. As DNA, the CDR3 is TGCGCCAGCAGCTTGTCAGGGGTCGTCGACGAGCAGTACTTC. This encodes CASSLSGVVDEQYF.

V and J are TRBV2 and TRBJ1-4; D is perhaps TRBD1 (5 bases). Germline V CDR1 and CDR2: SNHLY, FYNNEI. The CDR3 has 17 amino acids. V gave up 3 bases and J gave up 2 bases, with 16 bases separating them. CDR3 amino acids: CASSDGGGGPTNEKLFF. In nucleotides, the CDR3 is TGTGCCAGCAGTGACGGTGGGGGAGGTCCGACTAATGAAAAACTGTTTTTT.

This clonotype showed up many times. The rearrangement joins TRBV12-3 or TRBV12-4 to TRBJ2-7; D gene ambiguous. CDR3 length: 12 residues. Trimming pared 1 base from V and 7 bases from J, leaving 8 bases between. This CDR3 is CASSLGVGEQYF. In DNA, the CDR3 is TGTGCCAGCAGTTTAGGGGTAGGGGAGCAGTACTTC.